This TCR beta chain derives from a study of OX40 agonist ivuxolimab in advanced cancers. As for the study in general: Patients were infused with ivuxolimab every 2 weeks at 0.01 to 10 mg/kg. Patients were 65% to 85% male with ages about 23 to 90, mean about 54. One patient with hepatocellular carcinoma and two with cutaneous melanoma, three in all, had partial responses.

Study-wide points: Some of the lowest clonal expansion was seen in partial responders at 0.1-3.0 mg/kg.

Here immunoSEQ multiplex PCR was the method, and the copy in TCRdb shows in-frame clones only, minus some. Of approximately 72,000 clones in the sample, 70% to 90% were seen once. V lost 4 bases and J 8 bases, leaving 6 bases between the germline ends. The CDR3 contains 11 residues. CDR1 and CDR2 from the germline V gene are SNHLY and FYNNEI. As regards this clone: Its target is unknown.

The TCR originated in an adult with an advanced solid tumor such as melanoma, head and neck, liver or kidney cancer. This chain links TRBV2 with TRBJ1-3; D is uncertain. The sequencing used CD4+ or CD8+ T cells sorted from blood, collected in a trial of the OX40 agonist ivuxolimab. CDR3 residues: CASSAADTIYF. The CDR3 region has the DNA TGTGCCAGCAGTGCGGCTGACACCATATATTTT.